The clone carrying this T cell receptor beta chain was seen more than once but under ten times. Its antigen remains unidentified. Generated by immunoSEQ multiplex PCR, the TCRdb table keeps only in-frame clones and is missing some. The sample yields about 32,000 clones, 89% seen once. The source of the sample is a study of chemoradiotherapy in HPV16-positive cancers. Whole-study context: Functional T-cell assays on a couple of HPV16-positive patients' cells defined candidate HPV-specific clones and common TCR motifs. Overall study results and limits: The functional HPV-specific definition rests on just two HPV16-positive patients. Non-HPV-specific T cells did not expand in tumors during treatment, whereas candidate HPV-specific clones and E7-related motifs did.

Germline lookup yields CDR1 SGHTA and CDR2 FQGNSA. J was trimmed by 7 bases and V by 5 bases; bases with no gene match: 5. This CDR3 comprises 14 residues. Samples were taken several times over chemoradiotherapy. Source: blood, taken from a patient who underwent chemoradiotherapy. The J gene is TRBJ1-5, the V gene TRBV7-2, with 10 bases that match TRBD1. This receptor was obtained from a human donor with HPV-associated anogenital cancer. Written as DNA, the CDR3 is TGTGCCAGCAGCATGGGACAGGGGAAACAGCCCCAGCATTTT. It yields the protein CASSMGQGKQPQHF.